A single sample is the source of the 3 T cell receptor beta chains below, sequenced in a study of blood T cell repertoires in COVID-19. TCRdb's table, derived via immunoSEQ multiplex PCR, lists solely in-frame clones and lacks some. The data contain 50,000 to 85,000 clones, around 93% of them singletons. The source material was peripheral blood. Receptor source: a human donor in a cohort sampled during active COVID-19.

This rearrangement joins TRBV6-1 to TRBJ1-4, with a tentative D call TRBD1 (5 bases). Germline lookup yields CDR1 MNHNS and CDR2 SASEGT. With 0 bases removed from V and 8 bases from J, the gap between germline ends came to 16 bases. There are 16 residues in the CDR3. DNA for the CDR3: TGTGCCAGCAGTGAAGCTTATTCCTGGCGGGGGGAAAAACTGTTTTTT. Its translation: CASSEAYSWRGEKLFF.

The chain employs TRBV7-9 and TRBJ1-4, with D possibly matching TRBD1 (5 bases). The length of the CDR3 is 14 residues. V lost 0 bases and J lost 8, with 10 bases in between. CDR1 SEHNR and CDR2 FQNEAQ come from the germline V gene (reference sequence). Here the CDR3 reads CASSLARGGEKLFF. The CDR3 DNA follows: TGTGCCAGCAGCTTAGCACGGGGGGGAGAAAAACTGTTTTTT. Based on the CDR3 plus reference TRBV7-9 and TRBJ1-4, the full variable domain is DTGVSQNPRHKITKRGQNVTFRCDPISEHNRLYWYRQTLGQGPEFLTYFQNEAQLEKSRLLSDRFSAERPKGSFSTLEIQRTEQGDSAMYLCASSLARGGEKLFFGSGTQLSVL.

This chain links TRBV15 with TRBJ1-3, with D possibly matching TRBD1 (5 bases). CDR1 LNHNV and CDR2 YYDKDF come from the germline V gene (reference sequence). CDR3 length: 17 amino acids. Deletions cut 8 bases from V and 0 bases from J, with 20 bases between. The CDR3 nucleotides are TGTGCCACCCGCATTACTCGCCGACAGAGCTCTGGAAACACCATATATTTT. Residues: CATRITRRQSSGNTIYF. Based on the CDR3 plus reference TRBV15 and TRBJ1-3, the full variable domain is DAMVIQNPRYQVTQFGKPVTLSCSQTLNHNVMYWYQQKSSQAPKLLFHYYDKDFNNEADTPDNFQSRRPNTSFCFLDIRSPGLGDTAMYLCATRITRRQSSGNTIYFGEGSWLTVV.